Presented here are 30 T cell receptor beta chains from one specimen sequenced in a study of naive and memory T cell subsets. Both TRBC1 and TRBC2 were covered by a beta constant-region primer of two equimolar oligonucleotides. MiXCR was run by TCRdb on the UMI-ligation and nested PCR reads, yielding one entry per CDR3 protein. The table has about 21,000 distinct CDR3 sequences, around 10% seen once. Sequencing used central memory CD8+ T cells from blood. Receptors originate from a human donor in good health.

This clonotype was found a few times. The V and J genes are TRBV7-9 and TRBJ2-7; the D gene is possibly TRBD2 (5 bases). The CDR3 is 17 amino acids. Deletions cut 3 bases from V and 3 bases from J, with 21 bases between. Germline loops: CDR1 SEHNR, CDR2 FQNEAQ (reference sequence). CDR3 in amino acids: CASSFSGSGQVNYEQYF. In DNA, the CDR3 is TGTGCCAGCAGCTTCTCGGGGTCTGGGCAGGTTAACTACGAGCAGTACTTC.

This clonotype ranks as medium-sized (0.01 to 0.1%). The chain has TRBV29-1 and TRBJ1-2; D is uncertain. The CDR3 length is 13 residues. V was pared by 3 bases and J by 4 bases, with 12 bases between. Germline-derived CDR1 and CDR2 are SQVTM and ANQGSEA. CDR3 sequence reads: CSVDAAMSYGYTF. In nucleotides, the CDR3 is TGCAGCGTTGACGCGGCTATGTCCTATGGCTACACCTTC.

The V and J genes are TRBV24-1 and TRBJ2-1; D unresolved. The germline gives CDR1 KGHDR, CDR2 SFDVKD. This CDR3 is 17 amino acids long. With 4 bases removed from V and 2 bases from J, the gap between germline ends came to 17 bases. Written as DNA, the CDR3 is TGTGCCACCAGTGACCGCCAAGGGTATCTTGCCTACAATGAGCAGTTCTTC. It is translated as CATSDRQGYLAYNEQFF.

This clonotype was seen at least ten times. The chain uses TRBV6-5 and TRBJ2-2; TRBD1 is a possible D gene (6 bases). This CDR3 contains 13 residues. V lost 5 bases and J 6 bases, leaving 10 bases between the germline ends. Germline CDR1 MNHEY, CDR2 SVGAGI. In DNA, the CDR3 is TGTGCCAGCAGTCCAGACAGGCCCGGGGAGCTGTTTTTT. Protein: CASSPDRPGELFF.

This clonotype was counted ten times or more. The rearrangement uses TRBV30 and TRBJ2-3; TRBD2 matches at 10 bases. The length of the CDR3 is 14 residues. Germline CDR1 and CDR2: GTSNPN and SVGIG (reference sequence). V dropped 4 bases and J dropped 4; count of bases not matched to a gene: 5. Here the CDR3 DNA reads TGTGCCTGGAAGCGGGAGGGCTTCGCAGATACGCAGTATTTT. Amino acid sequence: CAWKREGFADTQYF.

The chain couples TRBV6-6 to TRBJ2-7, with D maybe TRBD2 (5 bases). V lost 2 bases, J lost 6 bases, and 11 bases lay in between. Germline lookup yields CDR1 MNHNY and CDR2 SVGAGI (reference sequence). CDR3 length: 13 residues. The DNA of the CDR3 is TGTGCCAGCAGTTACGCGCTAGAGGGCGAGCAGTACTTC. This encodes CASSYALEGEQYF.

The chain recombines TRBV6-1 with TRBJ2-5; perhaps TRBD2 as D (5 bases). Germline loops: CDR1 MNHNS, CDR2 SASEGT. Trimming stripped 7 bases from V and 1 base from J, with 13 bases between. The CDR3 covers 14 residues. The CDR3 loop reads CASTRGRGQETQYF. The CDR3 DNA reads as TGTGCCAGCACGCGCGGCCGGGGCCAAGAGACCCAGTACTTC.

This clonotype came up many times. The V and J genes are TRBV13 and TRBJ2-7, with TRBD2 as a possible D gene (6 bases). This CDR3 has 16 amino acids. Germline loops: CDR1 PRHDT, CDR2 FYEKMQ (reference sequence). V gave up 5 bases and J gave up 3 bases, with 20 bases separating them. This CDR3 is CASSHSWDSSIYEQYF. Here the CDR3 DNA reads TGTGCCAGCAGCCATTCCTGGGACTCCTCTATCTACGAGCAGTACTTC. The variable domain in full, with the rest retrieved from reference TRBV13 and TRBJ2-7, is AAGVIQSPRHLIKEKRETATLKCYPIPRHDTVYWYQQGPGQDPQFLISFYEKMQSDKGSIPDRFSAQQFSDYHSELNMSSLELGDSALYFCASSHSWDSSIYEQYFGPGTRLTVT.

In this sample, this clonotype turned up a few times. The CDR3 sequence is CASSSGEDTQYF. The DNA for the CDR3 is TGTGCCAGCAGTTCTGGGGAAGATACGCAGTATTTT. V and J are TRBV12-3 or TRBV12-4 and TRBJ2-3, with no clear D. The CDR3 consists of 12 residues. V lost 4 bases to trimming and J lost 5 bases, with 7 bases between them.

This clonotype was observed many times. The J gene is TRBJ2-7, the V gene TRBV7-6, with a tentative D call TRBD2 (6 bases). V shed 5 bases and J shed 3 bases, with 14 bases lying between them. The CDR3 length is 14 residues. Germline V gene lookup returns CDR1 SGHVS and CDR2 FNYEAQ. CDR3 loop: CASSPRTGDYEQYF. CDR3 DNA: TGTGCCAGCAGCCCCAGGACGGGAGACTACGAGCAGTACTTC.

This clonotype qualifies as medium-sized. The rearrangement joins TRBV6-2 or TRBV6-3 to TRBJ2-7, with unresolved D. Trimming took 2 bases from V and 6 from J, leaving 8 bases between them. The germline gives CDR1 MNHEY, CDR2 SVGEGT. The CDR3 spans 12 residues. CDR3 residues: CASSYGSGEQYF. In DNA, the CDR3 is TGTGCCAGCAGTTACGGTTCCGGCGAGCAGTACTTC.

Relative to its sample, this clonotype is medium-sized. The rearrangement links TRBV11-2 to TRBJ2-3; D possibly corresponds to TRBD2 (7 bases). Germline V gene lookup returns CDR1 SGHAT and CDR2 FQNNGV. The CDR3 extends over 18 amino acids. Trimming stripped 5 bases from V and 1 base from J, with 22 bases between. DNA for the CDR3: TGTGCCAGCAGCCCCGATCGGGGGGCTAACTTTCGCACAGATACGCAGTATTTT. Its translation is CASSPDRGANFRTDTQYF.

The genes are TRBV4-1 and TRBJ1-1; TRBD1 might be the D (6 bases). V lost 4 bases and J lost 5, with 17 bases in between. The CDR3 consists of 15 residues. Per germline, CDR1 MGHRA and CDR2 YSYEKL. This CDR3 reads CASSPGDLRGTEAFF. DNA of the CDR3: TGCGCCAGCAGCCCCGGGGACCTGAGGGGGACTGAAGCTTTCTTT.

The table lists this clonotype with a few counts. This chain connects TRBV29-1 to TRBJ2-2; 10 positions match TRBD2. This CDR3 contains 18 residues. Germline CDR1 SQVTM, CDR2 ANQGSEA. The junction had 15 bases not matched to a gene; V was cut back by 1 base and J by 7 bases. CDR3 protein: CSVEGVLASGRGGGELFF. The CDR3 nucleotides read TGCAGCGTTGAAGGGGTTTTGGCTAGCGGGAGAGGAGGCGGGGAGCTGTTTTTT.

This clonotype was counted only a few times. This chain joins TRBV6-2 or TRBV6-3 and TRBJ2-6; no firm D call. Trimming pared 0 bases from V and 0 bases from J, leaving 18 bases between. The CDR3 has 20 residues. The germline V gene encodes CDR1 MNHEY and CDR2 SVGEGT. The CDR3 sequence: CASSYSIADPPGSGANVLTF. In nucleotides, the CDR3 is TGTGCCAGCAGTTACTCGATAGCCGACCCTCCGGGCTCTGGGGCCAACGTCCTGACTTTC.

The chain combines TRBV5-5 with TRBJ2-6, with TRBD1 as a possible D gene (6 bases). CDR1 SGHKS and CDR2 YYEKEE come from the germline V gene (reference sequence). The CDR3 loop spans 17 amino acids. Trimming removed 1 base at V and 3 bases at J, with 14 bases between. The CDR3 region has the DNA TGTGCCAGCAGCTTGACAGGGCCTCCCTATGGGGCCAACGTCCTGACTTTC. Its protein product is CASSLTGPPYGANVLTF.

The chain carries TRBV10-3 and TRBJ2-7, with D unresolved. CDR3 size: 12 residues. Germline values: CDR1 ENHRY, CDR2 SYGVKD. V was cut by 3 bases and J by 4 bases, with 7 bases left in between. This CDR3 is CAISELSYEQYF. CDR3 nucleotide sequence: TGTGCCATCAGTGAATTGTCGTACGAGCAGTACTTC.

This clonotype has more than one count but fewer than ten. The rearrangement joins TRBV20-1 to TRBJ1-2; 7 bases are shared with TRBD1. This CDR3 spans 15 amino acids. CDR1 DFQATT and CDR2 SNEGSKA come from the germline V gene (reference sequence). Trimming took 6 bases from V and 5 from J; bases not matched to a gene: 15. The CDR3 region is CSAQDAGTARYGYTF. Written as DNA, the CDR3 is TGCAGTGCCCAGGACGCCGGGACAGCAAGATATGGCTACACCTTC.

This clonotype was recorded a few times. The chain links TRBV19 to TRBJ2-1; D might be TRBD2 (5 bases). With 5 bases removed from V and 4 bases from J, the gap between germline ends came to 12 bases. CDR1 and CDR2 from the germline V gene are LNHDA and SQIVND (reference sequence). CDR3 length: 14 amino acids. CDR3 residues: CASSVTRPYNEQFF. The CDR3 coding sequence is TGTGCCAGTAGTGTAACTAGGCCATACAATGAGCAGTTCTTC.

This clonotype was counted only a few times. The CDR3 loop is CASSPSGYEQYF. In DNA form, the CDR3 reads TGTGCCAGCAGCCCGAGCGGTTACGAGCAGTACTTC. V gene TRBV7-9 combines with J gene TRBJ2-7, with D possibly being TRBD2 (5 bases). Deletions cut 5 bases from V and 4 bases from J, with 9 bases between. CDR3 length: 12 residues. Germline CDR1 and CDR2: SEHNR and FQNEAQ (reference sequence).

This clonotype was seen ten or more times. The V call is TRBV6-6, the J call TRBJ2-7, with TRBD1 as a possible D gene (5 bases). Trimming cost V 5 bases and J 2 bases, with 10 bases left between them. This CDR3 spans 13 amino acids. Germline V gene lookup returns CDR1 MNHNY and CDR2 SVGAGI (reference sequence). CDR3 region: CASSQGPPYEQYF. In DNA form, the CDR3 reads TGTGCCAGCAGTCAGGGCCCTCCCTACGAGCAGTACTTC.

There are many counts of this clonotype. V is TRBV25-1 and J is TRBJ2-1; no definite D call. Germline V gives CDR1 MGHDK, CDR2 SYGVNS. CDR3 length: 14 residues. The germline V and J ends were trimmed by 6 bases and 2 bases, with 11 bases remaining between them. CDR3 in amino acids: CASRGLSPYNEQFF. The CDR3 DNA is TGTGCCAGCAGGGGTCTTTCCCCCTACAATGAGCAGTTCTTC.

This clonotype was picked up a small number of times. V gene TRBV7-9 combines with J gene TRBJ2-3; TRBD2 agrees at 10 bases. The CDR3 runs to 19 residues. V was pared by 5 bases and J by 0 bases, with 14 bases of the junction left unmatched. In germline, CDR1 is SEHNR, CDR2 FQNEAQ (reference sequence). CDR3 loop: CASSPMLSSGRVSTDTQYF. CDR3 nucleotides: TGTGCCAGCAGCCCCATGCTGTCCAGCGGGAGGGTTAGCACAGATACGCAGTATTTT.

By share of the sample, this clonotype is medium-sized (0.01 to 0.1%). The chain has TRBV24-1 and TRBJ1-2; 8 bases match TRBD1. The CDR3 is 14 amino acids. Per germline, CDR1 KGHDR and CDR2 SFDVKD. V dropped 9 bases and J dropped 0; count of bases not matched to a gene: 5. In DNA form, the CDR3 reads TGTGCCACCTCGACAGGGGCAACTAACTATGGCTACACCTTC. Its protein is CATSTGATNYGYTF.

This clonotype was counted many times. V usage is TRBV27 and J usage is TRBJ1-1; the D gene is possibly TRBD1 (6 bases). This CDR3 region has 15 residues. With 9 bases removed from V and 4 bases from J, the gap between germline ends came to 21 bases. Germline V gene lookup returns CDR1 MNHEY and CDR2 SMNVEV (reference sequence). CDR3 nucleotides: TGTGCCAGTAGTATGGACTCCAGGGGTAGCACTGAAGCTTTCTTT. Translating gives CASSMDSRGSTEAFF.

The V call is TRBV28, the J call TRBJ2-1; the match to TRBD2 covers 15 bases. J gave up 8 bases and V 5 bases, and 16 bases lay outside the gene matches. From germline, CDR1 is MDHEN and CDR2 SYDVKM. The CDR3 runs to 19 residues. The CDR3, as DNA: TGTGCCAGCAGTCCCTGGGGACTAGCGGGAGGTGAGGTAAGGGATGAGCAGTTCTTC. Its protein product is CASSPWGLAGGEVRDEQFF.

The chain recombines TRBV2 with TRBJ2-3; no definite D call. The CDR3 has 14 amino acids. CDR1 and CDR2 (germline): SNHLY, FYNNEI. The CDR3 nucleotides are TGTGAAAGAAGTAAAATAGACTCGACGGATACGCAGTATTTT. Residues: CERSKIDSTDTQYF.

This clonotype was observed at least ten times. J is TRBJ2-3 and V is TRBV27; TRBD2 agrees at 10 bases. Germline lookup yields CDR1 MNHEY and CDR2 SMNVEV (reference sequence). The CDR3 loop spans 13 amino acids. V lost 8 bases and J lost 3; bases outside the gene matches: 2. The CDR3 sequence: CASQREGTDTQYF. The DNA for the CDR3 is TGTGCCAGCCAGCGGGAGGGGACAGATACGCAGTATTTT.

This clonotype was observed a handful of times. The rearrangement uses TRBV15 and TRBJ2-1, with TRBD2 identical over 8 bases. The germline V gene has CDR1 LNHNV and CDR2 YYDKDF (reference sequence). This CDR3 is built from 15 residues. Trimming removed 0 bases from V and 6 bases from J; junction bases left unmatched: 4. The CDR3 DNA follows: TGTGCCACCAGCAGAGATCGGAGCGGGAGCAATGAGCAGTTCTTC. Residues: CATSRDRSGSNEQFF.

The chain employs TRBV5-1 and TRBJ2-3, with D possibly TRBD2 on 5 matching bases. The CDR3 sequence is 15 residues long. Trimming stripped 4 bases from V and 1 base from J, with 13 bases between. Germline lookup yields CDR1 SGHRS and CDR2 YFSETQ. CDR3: CASSPWAGRTDTQYF. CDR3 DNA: TGCGCCAGCAGCCCTTGGGCGGGCCGCACAGATACGCAGTATTTT.